This T cell receptor beta chain emerged from a study of Ad26.COV2.S vaccination and SARS-CoV-2 variants. Whole-study findings and limits: Overall T cell responses may have been underestimated by the analyses of TCR breadth and depth. It was reported that spike-specific CD8+ and CD4+ T cell responses were substantially broad after vaccination. People given the vaccine had a wider spike-specific TCR breadth than placebo recipients did.

The CDR3 runs to 13 residues. After removal of 5 bases from V and 6 bases from J, the junction contained 3 bases not matched to a gene. Per the germline V gene, CDR1 is ENHRY and CDR2 is SYGVKD. Produced via immunoSEQ multiplex PCR; TCRdb's table is partial and in-frame only. The profile shows about 350,000 clones, about 91% of them singletons. Points on this clone: The antigen is undetermined.

The chain combines TRBV10-3 with TRBJ1-5, with 8 nucleotides matching TRBD1. The material sequenced was peripheral blood, taken after recovery from COVID-19. The receptor comes from a human donor who had recovered from COVID-19. The CDR3 DNA sequence: TGTGCCATCAGTAAACAGGGGGGTCAGCCCCAGCATTTT. Translated: CAISKQGGQPQHF.